Listed below are T cell receptor beta chains from one sample, sequenced in a study of T-cell memory formation after mild COVID-19. TCRdb re-derived calls from the 5' RACE reads in MiXCR, one entry per CDR3 protein. Of about 140,000 distinct CDR3 sequences in the sample, 11% to 15% are singletons; the top ten hold around 30%. The sequenced material came from PBMCs or a T cell subset sorted from them (not recorded which). The receptors shown here come from an adult woman who had mild COVID-19 (a few samples of this study predate the infection). Cell type and time point are not known. CDR3s include the opening cysteine and the closing phenylalanine or tryptophan. The order of the fields is V gene, clone size, J gene, D gene, CDR3 protein, CDR3 DNA. D genes are given only for firm matches. Clone size is shown for a subset of rows, as once, few, many or a class of expanded clone.

TRBV4-3	.	TRBJ2-7	.	CASSQDTTGYYEQYF	TGCGCCAGCAGCCAAGATACAACAGGGTACTACGAGCAGTACTTC
TRBV7-6	few	TRBJ2-7	.	CASSSGTETYEQYF	TGTGCCAGCTCTTCCGGGACGGAGACCTACGAGCAGTACTTC
TRBV27	.	TRBJ2-7	.	CASSFGSTFNPYEQYF	TGTGCCAGCAGTTTTGGTTCGACATTTAATCCCTACGAGCAGTACTTC
TRBV23-1	.	TRBJ2-3	TRBD2	CASSQPAGVTDTQYF	TGCGCCAGCAGTCAACCAGCGGGAGTAACAGATACGCAGTATTTT
TRBV29-1	many	TRBJ1-2	TRBD1	CSVVARGVTYGYTF	TGCAGCGTTGTTGCCAGGGGGGTGACCTATGGCTACACCTTC
TRBV24-1	.	TRBJ2-1	.	CATSEADSSYNEQFF	TGTGCCACCAGTGAGGCGGACAGTTCCTACAATGAGCAGTTCTTC
TRBV4-3	.	TRBJ2-7	.	CASSQDLTGLTYEQYF	TGCGCCAGCAGCCAAGATTTAACAGGATTAACCTACGAGCAGTACTTC
TRBV4-2	.	TRBJ2-7	TRBD2	CASSQEGPVAGEQYF	TGTGCCAGCAGCCAAGAGGGGCCAGTAGCGGGCGAGCAGTACTTC
TRBV5-6	.	TRBJ2-1	.	CASSSVEGNEQFF	TGTGCCAGCAGCTCCGTAGAGGGAAATGAGCAGTTCTTC
TRBV11-3	.	TRBJ2-2	.	CASSLRDLSRTGELFF	TGTGCCAGCAGCTTAAGGGATTTGAGTCGCACCGGGGAGCTGTTTTTT
TRBV7-8	.	TRBJ2-3	.	CASFGAERALGTQYF	TGTGCCAGCTTCGGAGCGGAGCGCGCCCTAGGTACGCAGTATTTT
TRBV5-1	.	TRBJ1-1	.	CASSDPGTLNTEAFF	TGCGCCAGCAGCGACCCAGGGACATTGAACACTGAAGCTTTCTTT
TRBV7-9	few	TRBJ2-7	.	CASSPPGTYEQYF	TGTGCCAGCAGCCCCCCCGGGACCTACGAGCAGTACTTC
TRBV2	.	TRBJ2-7	.	CASSATRELLYEQYF	TGTGCCAGCAGTGCTACCCGGGAGCTTCTCTACGAGCAGTACTTC
TRBV15	few	TRBJ1-5	TRBD1	CATSLDRGRNQPQHF	TGTGCCACCAGCTTAGACAGGGGGCGAAATCAGCCCCAGCATTTT
TRBV7-2	few	TRBJ2-7	TRBD2	CASSSVGLAGAYEQYF	TGTGCCAGCAGCTCGGTTGGCCTAGCGGGAGCTTACGAGCAGTACTTC
TRBV24-1	.	TRBJ2-5	.	CATSPADWTQETQYF	TGTGCCACCAGTCCTGCCGATTGGACACAAGAGACCCAGTACTTC
TRBV9	few	TRBJ1-1	TRBD1	CASSGWTGRLRNTEAFF	TGTGCCAGCAGCGGCTGGACAGGTCGTTTACGGAACACTGAAGCTTTCTTT
TRBV15	.	TRBJ2-1	TRBD2	CATSTLRGNEQFF	TGTGCCACCAGCACCCTGCGGGGGAATGAGCAGTTCTTC
TRBV25-1	few	TRBJ2-5	TRBD2	CASSELASGRAGGETQYF	TGTGCCAGCAGTGAACTGGCTAGCGGGAGGGCTGGAGGAGAGACCCAGTACTTC
TRBV6-2/TRBV6-3	few	TRBJ2-1	TRBD2	CASPPPRTSGTSSYNEQFF	TGTGCCAGCCCCCCTCCGAGGACTAGCGGCACCAGCTCCTACAATGAGCAGTTCTTC
TRBV10-3	few	TRBJ2-5	TRBD1	CATRDSEETQYF	TGTGCCACCAGGGACAGTGAAGAGACCCAGTACTTC
TRBV27	.	TRBJ2-1	TRBD2	CASGAGTTTYNEQFF	TGTGCCAGCGGGGCCGGGACTACGACCTACAATGAGCAGTTCTTC